These 8 T cell receptor beta chains originate from one sample sequenced in a study of blood T cell repertoires in COVID-19 (dated by TCRdb to the early 2020s). Libraries came from the immunoSEQ multiplex PCR assay. This is the immuneACCESS table as TCRdb keeps it, with only in-frame sequences that have V and J called. A part of the clones is gone; compared with another copy, unresolved V genes explain less than half, and the rest is unexplained. The sample contains over 130,000 clones, approximately 80% of them found a single time. The ten largest make up approximately 5% of the sample. The sequenced material came from peripheral blood. The receptors come from a woman of 80 years or more with active or convalescent COVID-19.

This chain uses TRBV9 with TRBJ2-2, with TRBD2 identical over 12 bases. V lost 4 bases and J lost 3; bases outside the gene matches: 7. The CDR3 runs to 17 residues. Germline values: CDR1 SGDLS, CDR2 YYNGEE. CDR3: CASSSRTSGVYTGELFF. For the CDR3, the DNA is TGTGCCAGCAGCTCCCGGACTAGCGGGGTTTACACCGGGGAGCTGTTTTTT.

This sequence joins TRBV19 and TRBJ1-1, with 7 positions matching TRBD1. From germline, CDR1 is LNHDA and CDR2 SQIVND (reference sequence). With 3 bases clipped from V and 3 bases from J, the junction kept 4 bases outside the gene matches. This CDR3 contains 14 residues. The CDR3 here is CASSIWDRDTEAFF. DNA for the CDR3: TGTGCCAGTAGTATTTGGGACAGAGACACTGAAGCTTTCTTT.

The gene calls are TRBV5-1 and TRBJ1-2, with TRBD1 identical over 9 bases. The CDR3 consists of 17 residues. V trimming: 7 bases; J trimming: 4 bases; junction bases outside the gene matches: 17. The germline gives CDR1 SGHRS, CDR2 YFSETQ. The chain's CDR3 is CASATGQGFSGVYGYTF. CDR3 bases: TGCGCCAGCGCGACCGGACAGGGGTTTTCGGGTGTCTATGGCTACACCTTC.

This clone was counted ten times or more. This rearrangement joins TRBV11-2 to TRBJ2-1, with D maybe TRBD1 (6 bases). CDR1 and CDR2 (germline): SGHAT, FQNNGV. The length of the CDR3 is 15 residues. Trimming stripped 3 bases from V and 3 bases from J, with 12 bases between. The DNA for the CDR3 is TGTGCCAGCAGCTTTGGGACAAGCAGCTACAATGAGCAGTTCTTC. This gives the protein CASSFGTSSYNEQFF.

This clone was seen more than once but under ten times. V gene TRBV9 combines with J gene TRBJ2-7, with unresolved D. The germline V gene has CDR1 SGDLS and CDR2 YYNGEE. Trimming left V 4 bases short and J 0 bases short, with 14 bases between. This CDR3 is 15 amino acids long. In nucleotides, the CDR3 is TGTGCCAGCAGCCTAAGGTCGGAGAGCTCCTACGAGCAGTACTTC. It specifies CASSLRSESSYEQYF.

The chain employs TRBV5-4 and TRBJ1-2; D unresolved. Germline V lookup: CDR1 SGHNT, CDR2 YYREEE (reference sequence). The CDR3 totals 15 residues. V was pared by 0 bases and J by 0 bases, with 9 bases between. The CDR3 spells CASSLGASSNYGYTF. The CDR3 DNA follows: TGTGCCAGCAGCTTGGGGGCCAGTTCTAACTATGGCTACACCTTC.

This clone was seen only once. The sample holds other DNA sequences that translate to the same CDR3. This chain uses TRBV7-3 with TRBJ2-1, with a weak D call TRBD2 (7 bases). Trimming shortened V by 1 base and J by 4 bases, and 11 bases separated the two germline ends. Germline V gene data show CDR1 as SGHTA and CDR2 as FQGTGA. The CDR3 totals 15 residues. This CDR3 is CASSLSGGLYNEQFF. CDR3 coding DNA: TGTGCCAGCAGCTTAAGCGGGGGCCTATACAATGAGCAGTTCTTC.

This chain joins TRBV3-1 (or the pseudogene TRBV3-2) and TRBJ1-3, with D perhaps TRBD1 (6 bases). The CDR3 is made up of 15 amino acids. CDR1 is LGHDT and CDR2 is YNNKEL in the germline V gene (reference sequence). V was pared by 4 bases and J by 6 bases, with 16 bases between. This CDR3 reads CASSLSFGQKNTIYF. CDR3 sequence (DNA): TGTGCCAGCAGCCTCAGTTTCGGACAGAAAAACACCATATATTTT.